The rows below give T cell receptor beta chains drawn from one sample of a study of T cell changes during pregnancy in multiple sclerosis. TCRdb's copy holds only in-frame clones and misses some; the assay was immunoSEQ multiplex PCR. The profile covers fewer than 75,000 clones, with around 93% appearing a single time and 3.6% taken by the ten largest. The sequences come from peripheral blood, collected after pregnancy. Receptor source: a female donor in good health, enrolled as a control in a pregnancy study. The CDR3 runs from the conserved cysteine through the conserved F or W. Each record gives: J gene, V gene, D gene, CDR3 protein. D genes are given only for firm matches.

TRBJ1-2 | TRBV4-1 | - | CASSLRQEPNYGYTF
TRBJ2-2 | TRBV7-2 | TRBD2 | CASSFHSGGGRYNTGELFF
TRBJ2-7 | TRBV10-3 | TRBD2 | CAISGFTGGVGEQYF
TRBJ1-3 | TRBV9 | TRBD1 | CASSGDRVLVPIYF
TRBJ2-1 | TRBV7-6 | - | CASSPVGGSYNEQFF
TRBJ2-5 | TRBV19 | TRBD2 | CASSLAGGPRETQYF
TRBJ1-1 | TRBV7-2 | - | CASSLLDRRSEAFF
TRBJ1-2 | TRBV11-2 | TRBD1 | CASSFTGTGGGYTF
TRBJ2-4 | TRBV18 | - | CASRRGLAKNIQYF
TRBJ2-7 | TRBV19 | TRBD2 | CASRQWSGGSHEQYF
TRBJ2-7 | TRBV4-1 | - | CASSQGPGRSYEQYF
TRBJ2-3 | TRBV4-3 | TRBD2 | CASSLNPQSGGSDTQYF
TRBJ1-1 | TRBV15 | - | CATSRAADSGTEAFF
TRBJ1-2 | TRBV19 | - | CASSFRGSAGNYGYTF
TRBJ1-3 | TRBV9 | TRBD1 | CASSVETGSSGNTIYF
TRBJ2-2 | TRBV18 | - | CASSPAGAHTGELFF
TRBJ1-6 | TRBV27 | - | CASSRLPGAAYNSPLHF
TRBJ2-7 | TRBV10-3 | TRBD1 | CAASTGTGVNEQYF
TRBJ2-7 | TRBV15 | - | CATSRELDSSVEQYF
TRBJ2-3 | TRBV4-2 | TRBD2 | CASSQDGEREVTDTQYF
TRBJ2-1 | TRBV19 | TRBD1 | CASSSSLRGEQFF
TRBJ2-1 | TRBV15 | - | CATSRRRGAEQFF
TRBJ2-3 | TRBV18 | - | CASSPTSTDTQYF
TRBJ2-7 | TRBV19 | - | CASSIVSGVYEQYF
TRBJ2-1 | TRBV2 | TRBD2 | CASRGLASSYNEQFF
TRBJ2-3 | TRBV7-3 | - | CASSLSLWADTQYF
TRBJ2-1 | TRBV5-1 | TRBD1 | CASSPRTGSDNNEQFF
TRBJ1-2 | TRBV6-5 | - | CASSSLSGYGYTF
TRBJ1-2 | TRBV6-6 | - | CASSSYGYTF
TRBJ2-3 | TRBV7-2 | TRBD2 | CASSRVTSGTDTQYF
TRBJ2-7 | TRBV6-5 | - | CASSYLRDSYEQYF
TRBJ1-2 | TRBV19 | TRBD1 | CASSPGTGEMGRYGYTF
TRBJ2-1 | TRBV7-2 | - | CASSPVISGDDNEQFF
TRBJ2-1 | TRBV7-2 | TRBD1 | CASSLVGTGYADEQFF
TRBJ1-5 | TRBV27 | - | CASSSRLNNQPQHF
TRBJ2-6 | TRBV7-3 | TRBD1 | CASSLTRGLSGANVLTF
TRBJ2-5 | TRBV7-9 | TRBD2 | CASSRPGLAEQETQYF